These 27 T cell receptor beta chains were sequenced from one sample in a study of blood T cell repertoires in COVID-19. TCRdb keeps only in-frame clones here, not all; method: immunoSEQ multiplex PCR. Counted here are hundreds of thousands of clones, roughly 90% occurring once; the ten biggest clones make up over 1.1%. Sequenced sample: peripheral blood. The receptors derive from a woman in her thirties with active or convalescent COVID-19.

The chain employs TRBV3-1 (or the pseudogene TRBV3-2) and TRBJ2-3, with 11 bases lining up with TRBD2. Germline-derived CDR1 and CDR2 are LGHDT and YNNKEL (reference sequence). The CDR3 runs 15 residues. The ends lost 4 bases at V and 2 bases at J; junction bases unmatched: 2. The CDR3 reads CASSPGLADTDTQYF. CDR3 sequence (DNA): TGTGCCAGCAGCCCGGGACTAGCGGACACAGATACGCAGTATTTT.

In its sample, this clone was seen once. For the CDR3, the DNA is TGCGCCAGCAGCTCGGGACAGCGGGGGGCGAGCACAGATACGCAGTATTTT. Translation: CASSSGQRGASTDTQYF. The genes are TRBV5-1 and TRBJ2-3; 9 positions match TRBD2. CDR1 SGHRS and CDR2 YFSETQ come from the germline V gene. V was pared by 3 bases and J by 0 bases, with 8 bases of the junction left unmatched. The CDR3 is made up of 17 amino acids.

This chain links TRBV9 with TRBJ1-1; 7 nucleotides agree with TRBD1. The V gene's germline CDR1 is SGDLS and CDR2 YYNGEE. V lost 4 bases to trimming and J lost 0 bases; unmatched junction nucleotides: 6. This CDR3 spans 15 amino acids. CDR3 sequence reads: CASSSPGGLNTEAFF. The CDR3 bases are TGTGCCAGCAGCTCCCCAGGGGGTCTGAACACTGAAGCTTTCTTT. The full variable domain, with the rest looked up from reference TRBV9 and TRBJ1-1, is DSGVTQTPKHLITATGQRVTLRCSPRSGDLSVYWYQQSLDQGLQFLIQYYNGEERAKGNILERFSAQQFPDLHSELNLSSLELGDSALYFCASSSPGGLNTEAFFGQGTRLTVV.

This clone was seen only a few times. CDR3 loop: CASSYFILVESTPSSGNTIYF. CDR3 bases: TGTGCCAGCAGTTACTTTATCCTCGTCGAATCCACACCTTCATCTGGAAACACCATATATTTT. V and J are TRBV6-2 or TRBV6-3 and TRBJ1-3, with D hard to call. V was cut by 1 base and J by 1 base, with 26 bases left in between. This CDR3 spans 21 amino acids. Germline assignment: CDR1 MNHEY and CDR2 SVGEGT.

This chain joins TRBV2 and TRBJ1-4; possibly TRBD1 for D (5 bases). V lost 8 bases and J 8 bases, leaving 18 bases between the germline ends. The CDR3 has 14 residues. Germline V CDR1 and CDR2: SNHLY, FYNNEI. Here the CDR3 reads CASAYQGGAEKLFF. CDR3 nucleotides: TGTGCCAGCGCCTACCAGGGTGGCGCGGAAAAACTGTTTTTT.

The chain recombines TRBV19 with TRBJ1-1, with 9 nucleotides matching TRBD1. The CDR3 consists of 16 residues. With 1 base clipped from V and 4 bases from J, the junction kept 7 bases outside the gene matches. Looked up from germline, CDR1 is LNHDA and CDR2 is SQIVND (reference sequence). CDR3 DNA: TGTGCCAGTAGTATAGTTGGGACAGGGTCGAGCACTGAAGCTTTCTTT. Its translation: CASSIVGTGSSTEAFF. The complete variable domain, with remaining parts taken from reference TRBV19 and TRBJ1-1, reads DGGITQSPKYLFRKEGQNVTLSCEQNLNHDAMYWYRQDPGQGLRLIYYSQIVNDFQKGDIAEGYSVSREKKESFPLTVTSAQKNPTAFYLCASSIVGTGSSTEAFFGQGTRLTVV.

This chain connects TRBV3-1 (or the pseudogene TRBV3-2) to TRBJ1-2; D might be TRBD1 (6 bases). CDR3 length equals 16 residues. CDR1 is LGHDT and CDR2 is YNNKEL in the germline V gene (reference sequence). The V gene lost 2 bases and the J gene lost 7 bases, with 20 bases spanning the gap. CDR3 DNA sequence: TGTGCCAGCAGCCAAAAAGCCCCAACAGGGTGGGTTGGCTACACCTTC. Its protein product is CASSQKAPTGWVGYTF.

J is TRBJ1-2 and V is TRBV7-8, with D maybe TRBD1 (5 bases). This CDR3 contains 15 residues. Trimming took off 7 bases at V and 8 bases at J, with 23 bases between the two ends. In germline, CDR1 is SGHVS, CDR2 FQNEAQ. For the CDR3, the DNA is TGTGCCAGCACCCCGATCGGGGGAGGAGTTGAGGGCTACACCTTC. Translation: CASTPIGGGVEGYTF.

The genes are TRBV7-8 and TRBJ2-4; TRBD2 matches at 10 bases. This CDR3 is 16 amino acids long. V shed 1 base, J shed 5 bases, and the junction held 5 bases outside the gene matches. Germline V gene sequence: CDR1 SGHVS, CDR2 FQNEAQ. For the CDR3, the DNA is TGTGCCAGCAGCTTAGACAGCGGGGGGGCCCAAAACATTCAGTACTTC. Protein sequence: CASSLDSGGAQNIQYF.

The chain employs TRBV10-2 and TRBJ2-2; D perhaps matches TRBD2 (5 bases). This CDR3 is built from 14 residues. Trimming shortened V by 4 bases and J by 1 base, and 7 bases separated the two germline ends. Germline V gene sequence: CDR1 WSHSY, CDR2 SAAADI. CDR3 DNA: TGCGCCAGCAGTGTACGGGAGAACACCGGGGAGCTGTTTTTT. Encoded protein: CASSVRENTGELFF.

This chain uses TRBV19 with TRBJ2-3, with 7 bases lining up with TRBD1. Germline CDR1 reads LNHDA; CDR2 reads SQIVND (reference sequence). The J segment lost 0 bases and the V segment lost 4 bases, leaving 7 bases of the junction unmatched. This CDR3 has 16 amino acids. The CDR3 coding sequence is TGTGCCAGTAGTAACCCGACAGGGTTGAGCACAGATACGCAGTATTTT. This sequence encodes CASSNPTGLSTDTQYF.

The V call is TRBV11-3, the J call TRBJ2-7; 8 nucleotides agree with TRBD2. Germline CDR1 is SGHNT and CDR2 is YENEEA. V lost 1 base to trimming and J lost 5 bases; unmatched junction nucleotides: 13. CDR3 length equals 17 residues. This CDR3 is CASSLAFGAGASDEQYF. The DNA of the CDR3 is TGTGCCAGCAGCTTAGCCTTTGGAGCGGGAGCTTCTGACGAGCAGTACTTC.

The V and J genes are TRBV7-9 and TRBJ2-3, with D perhaps matching TRBD1 (6 bases). V lost 0 bases and J lost 0, with 13 bases in between. CDR1 and CDR2 (germline): SEHNR, FQNEAQ (reference sequence). The CDR3 runs to 17 residues. CDR3 residues: CASSLAGHRTSTDTQYF. The CDR3 bases are TGTGCCAGCAGCTTAGCGGGACACAGAACTAGCACAGATACGCAGTATTTT.

The rearrangement joins TRBV7-9 to TRBJ1-4; 9 nucleotides line up with TRBD1. CDR3 length: 16 amino acids. The V and J ends lost 5 bases and 10 bases, in that order; junction bases with no gene match: 14. Germline assignment: CDR1 SEHNR and CDR2 FQNEAQ (reference sequence). The CDR3 spells CASSPGTGPPLAKLFF. In nucleotides, the CDR3 is TGTGCCAGCAGCCCAGGGACAGGGCCCCCTCTGGCAAAACTGTTTTTT.

This clone was observed once. The rearrangement links TRBV19 to TRBJ1-5, with D maybe TRBD1 (6 bases). V was shortened by 6 bases and J by 7 bases, with 19 bases between the two germline ends. The CDR3 extends over 15 amino acids. CDR1 is LNHDA and CDR2 is SQIVND in the germline V gene (reference sequence). CDR3 protein: CASSDFGGLGQPQHF. CDR3 nucleotide sequence: TGTGCCAGTAGCGACTTCGGGGGGCTTGGGCAGCCCCAGCATTTT.

The V and J genes are TRBV19 and TRBJ1-5, with D unresolved. Germline CDR1 reads LNHDA; CDR2 reads SQIVND (reference sequence). This CDR3 is built from 12 residues. Trimming left V 5 bases short and J 6 bases short, with 8 bases between. For the CDR3, the DNA is TGTGCCAGTAGTCTAGGGAGTCAGCCCCAGCATTTT. Its translation: CASSLGSQPQHF.

The V call is TRBV5-6, the J call TRBJ2-7; 9 positions agree with TRBD1. V lost 0 bases and J lost 1; bases outside the gene matches: 2. CDR1 and CDR2 (germline): SGHDT, YYEEEE. The CDR3 sequence is 15 residues long. The CDR3 region has the DNA TGTGCCAGCAGCTTGGCCGGGACAGGGTCCTACGAGCAGTACTTC. Translated: CASSLAGTGSYEQYF. Full variable domain (rest looked up from reference TRBV5-6 and TRBJ2-7): DAGVTQSPTHLIKTRGQQVTLRCSPKSGHDTVSWYQQALGQGPQFIFQYYEEEERQRGNFPDRFSGHQFPNYSSELNVNALLLGDSALYLCASSLAGTGSYEQYFGPGTRLTVT.

The V call is TRBV5-1, the J call TRBJ1-1, with 9 bases matching TRBD1. Germline V gene sequence: CDR1 SGHRS, CDR2 YFSETQ. The CDR3 extends over 13 amino acids. Trimming took 5 bases from V and 3 from J; bases not matched to a gene: 2. The CDR3 region is CASSRDRDTEAFF. CDR3 nucleotide sequence: TGCGCCAGCAGTAGGGACAGGGACACTGAAGCTTTCTTT.

This chain connects TRBV18 to TRBJ1-4; the D gene is possibly TRBD1 (6 bases). This CDR3 spans 17 amino acids. V lost 5 bases, J lost 0 bases, and 16 bases lay in between. In germline, CDR1 is KGHSH, CDR2 LQKENI. CDR3 sequence (DNA): TGTGCCAGCTCATTCCGAACTACAGGGACAACTAATGAAAAACTGTTTTTT. It codes for CASSFRTTGTTNEKLFF.

The rearrangement links TRBV5-4 to TRBJ1-2; a weak D match, TRBD1 (6 bases). The V end was cut by 1 base, the J end by 2 bases, with 12 bases between. The CDR3 runs 15 residues. Germline assignment: CDR1 SGHNT and CDR2 YYREEE (reference sequence). The CDR3 is CASSLNFGGNYGYTF. CDR3 nucleotide sequence: TGTGCCAGCAGCTTGAACTTTGGGGGCAACTATGGCTACACCTTC.

The V and J genes are TRBV19 and TRBJ1-5; weak D call: TRBD1 (6 bases). CDR1 LNHDA and CDR2 SQIVND come from the germline V gene (reference sequence). The V gene lost 6 bases and the J gene lost 4 bases, with 16 bases spanning the gap. This CDR3 spans 15 amino acids. The CDR3, as DNA: TGTGCCAGTAGCCCAGGACAGTTCTCAAATCAGCCCCAGCATTTT. Its protein product is CASSPGQFSNQPQHF.

CDR3 amino acids: CASSPLVPGQDTGELFF. CDR3 bases: TGTGCCAGCTCACCGCTCGTGCCGGGACAAGACACCGGGGAGCTGTTTTTT. The chain joins TRBV18 to TRBJ2-2, with D possibly being TRBD1 (6 bases). Germline V gives CDR1 KGHSH, CDR2 LQKENI. With 3 bases removed from V and 3 bases from J, the gap between germline ends came to 17 bases. The CDR3 loop spans 17 amino acids.

This sequence joins TRBV5-1 and TRBJ2-7; the D gene is possibly TRBD2 (7 bases). Germline CDR1 and CDR2: SGHRS and YFSETQ. The CDR3 length is 17 residues. Trimming removed 6 bases at V and 5 bases at J, with 27 bases between. The CDR3 region is CASNPGDYAPAAHEQYF. DNA of the CDR3: TGCGCCAGCAACCCAGGGGACTATGCTCCCGCCGCCCACGAGCAGTACTTC. Supplemented by reference TRBV5-1 and TRBJ2-7, the full variable domain reads KAGVTQTPRYLIKTRGQQVTLSCSPISGHRSVSWYQQTPGQGLQFLFEYFSETQRNKGNFPGRFSGRQFSNSRSEMNVSTLELGDSALYLCASNPGDYAPAAHEQYFGPGTRLTVT.

The V and J genes are TRBV28 and TRBJ2-7, with TRBD2 as a possible D gene (6 bases). CDR1 is MDHEN, CDR2 SYDVKM, per germline. This CDR3 region has 15 residues. V lost 4 bases to trimming and J lost 5 bases, with 18 bases between them. The CDR3 DNA follows: TGTGCCAGCAGTTCCCCGGCAGGCGGGATGGACGAGCAGTACTTC. Translation: CASSSPAGGMDEQYF.

The chain has TRBV18 and TRBJ1-2; D is perhaps TRBD1 (6 bases). Germline CDR1 KGHSH, CDR2 LQKENI. V dropped 4 bases and J dropped 4 bases, with 19 bases sitting between them. The CDR3 extends over 16 amino acids. The CDR3 region has the DNA TGTGCCAGCTCACTCGGGCGCTCAGGACAGACCTATGGCTACACCTTC. This sequence encodes CASSLGRSGQTYGYTF. The full variable domain, with the rest looked up from reference TRBV18 and TRBJ1-2, is NAGVMQNPRHLVRRRGQEARLRCSPMKGHSHVYWYRQLPEEGLKFMVYLQKENIIDESGMPKERFSAEFPKEGPSILRIQQVVRGDSAAYFCASSLGRSGQTYGYTFGSGTRLTVV.

The CDR3: CACGLAGPYNEQFF. Here the CDR3 DNA reads TGTGCCTGCGGACTAGCGGGACCCTACAATGAGCAGTTCTTC. The genes are TRBV6-5 and TRBJ2-1; 12 bases agree with TRBD2. CDR1 and CDR2 from the germline V gene are MNHEY and SVGAGI. The V gene end was trimmed by 11 bases and the J gene end by 2 bases; junction bases not matched to a gene: 4. This CDR3 spans 14 amino acids.

The rearrangement joins TRBV11-3 to TRBJ2-3; 14 bases line up with TRBD2. This CDR3 is 16 amino acids long. Germline trimming cut 6 bases from V and 4 bases from J; bases unmatched to any gene: 6. Per the germline V gene, CDR1 is SGHNT and CDR2 is YENEEA. CDR3 residues: CASSPGTSGRPDTQYF. CDR3 DNA: TGTGCCAGCAGTCCCGGGACTAGCGGGAGACCAGATACGCAGTATTTT. Complete variable domain (other parts from reference TRBV11-3 and TRBJ2-3): EAGVVQSPRYKIIEKKQPVAFWCNPISGHNTLYWYLQNLGQGPELLIRYENEEAVDDSQLPKDRFSAERLKGVDSTLKIQPAELGDSAVYLCASSPGTSGRPDTQYFGPGTRLTVL.